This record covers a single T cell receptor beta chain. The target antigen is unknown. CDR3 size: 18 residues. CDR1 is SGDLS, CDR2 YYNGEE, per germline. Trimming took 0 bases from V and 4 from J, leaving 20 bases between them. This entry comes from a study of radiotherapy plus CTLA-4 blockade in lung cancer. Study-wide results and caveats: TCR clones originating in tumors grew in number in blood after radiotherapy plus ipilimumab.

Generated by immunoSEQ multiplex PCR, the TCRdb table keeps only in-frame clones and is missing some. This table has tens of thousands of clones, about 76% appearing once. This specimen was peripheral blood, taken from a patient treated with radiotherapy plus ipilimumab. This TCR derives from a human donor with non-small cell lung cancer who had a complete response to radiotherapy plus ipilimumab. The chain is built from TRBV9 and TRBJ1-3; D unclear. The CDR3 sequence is CASSVGMGWEAAGNTIYF. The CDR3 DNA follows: TGTGCCAGCAGCGTAGGAATGGGCTGGGAAGCGGCGGGAAACACCATATATTTT.